This T cell receptor (beta chain) appears in the sequencing data of a study of control samples from healthy donors and cancer patients. The protocol was immunoSEQ multiplex PCR, while the TCRdb copy is restricted to in-frame clones and leaves out a portion. The sample comprises about 140,000 clones, over 85% of which are singletons, and roughly 10% rests with the top ten. This CDR3 contains 14 residues. Germline-derived CDR1 and CDR2 are LNHNV and YYDKDF (reference sequence). V lost 9 bases and J 0 bases, leaving 13 bases between the germline ends. The origin of this receptor is a man aged 30 to 39 in good health. The V gene is TRBV15, the J gene TRBJ2-3; D is unclear. The specimen was blood. For the CDR3, the DNA is TGTGCCACTGGTGGGGTGATGAGCACAGATACGCAGTATTTT. It codes for CATGGVMSTDTQYF.